Reported below is one TCR beta chain. This specimen belongs to a study of OX40 agonist ivuxolimab in advanced cancers. At the level of the study: As their treatment, patients were administered ivuxolimab, an agonistic anti-OX40 (CD134) antibody. The patients received ivuxolimab by intravenous route every 2 weeks at 0.01 to 10 mg/kg. In three patients, partial responses were observed, one with hepatocellular carcinoma and two with cutaneous melanoma.

CDR3 length: 15 amino acids. Germline lookup yields CDR1 SGHTA and CDR2 FQGNSA. Trimming took off 5 bases at V and 4 bases at J, with 15 bases between the two ends. The method was immunoSEQ multiplex PCR; TCRdb's version includes in-frame clones alone and lacks a portion of them. This sample has 35,000 to 45,000 clones; 80% to 90% occur once, and the top ten carry 4% to 5%. Sequencing was performed on CD4+ or CD8+ T cells sorted from blood, taken in a trial of the OX40 agonist ivuxolimab. This receptor was taken from an adult with an advanced solid tumor such as melanoma, head and neck, liver or kidney cancer. The rearrangement uses TRBV7-2 and TRBJ2-1; D assignment may be TRBD1 or TRBD2 (7 bases each). Written as DNA, the CDR3 is TGTGCCAGCAGCCTCCGACAGGGAGGGTACAATGAGCAGTTCTTC. Its protein product is CASSLRQGGYNEQFF.